This note documents a single TCR beta chain sequence. V shed 7 bases and J 2 bases; nucleotides not matched to a gene: 4. Germline V CDR1 and CDR2: MNHNS, SASEGT. The CDR3 has 14 residues. This record comes from a study of OX40 agonist ivuxolimab in advanced cancers. Data came from immunoSEQ multiplex PCR; TCRdb stores just in-frame clones and leaves some out. The sample lists some 44,000 clones; approximately 84% were seen once. The chain uses TRBV6-1 and TRBJ2-2; 7 nucleotides line up with TRBD1. The input for sequencing was CD4+ or CD8+ T cells sorted from blood, taken in a trial of the OX40 agonist ivuxolimab. The sequence derives from an adult with an advanced solid tumor such as melanoma, head and neck, liver or kidney cancer. The CDR3 nucleotides read TGTGCCAGCAAAGGGACAGTCAACACCGGGGAGCTGTTTTTT. Translation gives CASKGTVNTGELFF.